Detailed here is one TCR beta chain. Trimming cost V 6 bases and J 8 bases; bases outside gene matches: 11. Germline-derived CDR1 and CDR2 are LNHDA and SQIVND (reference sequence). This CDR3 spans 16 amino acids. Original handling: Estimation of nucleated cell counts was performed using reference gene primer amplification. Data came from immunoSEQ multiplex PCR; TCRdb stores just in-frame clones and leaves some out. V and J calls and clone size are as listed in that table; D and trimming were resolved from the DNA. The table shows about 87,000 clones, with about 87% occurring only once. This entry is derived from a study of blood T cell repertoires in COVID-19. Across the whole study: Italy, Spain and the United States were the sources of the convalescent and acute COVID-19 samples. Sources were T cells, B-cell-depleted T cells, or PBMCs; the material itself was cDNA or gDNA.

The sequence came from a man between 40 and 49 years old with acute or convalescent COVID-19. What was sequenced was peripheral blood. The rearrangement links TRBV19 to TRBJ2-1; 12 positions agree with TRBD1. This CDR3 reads CASRYSGTGGGDEQFF. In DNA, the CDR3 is TGTGCCAGTAGGTATTCCGGGACAGGGGGCGGAGATGAGCAGTTCTTC.